One and the same sample provided the 12 T cell receptor beta chains below, sequenced in a study of shared clonotypes between healthy human individuals. Assay used: immunoSEQ multiplex PCR; TCRdb lists only in-frame clones, some missing. The sample shows hundreds of thousands of clones, about 85% of them seen only once. Source material: PBMCs. The receptors here all came from a woman aged 40 to 55 in good health. Some clones in this sample may be carry-over from other donors' samples.

The rearrangement joins TRBV7-7 to TRBJ2-1; no firm D call. V gave up 3 bases and J gave up 5 bases, with 8 bases separating them. The CDR3 totals 13 residues. Per the germline V gene, CDR1 is SSHAT and CDR2 is FNYEAQ (reference sequence). This chain's CDR3 is CASSLNSDNEQFF. The CDR3 region has the DNA TGTGCCAGCAGCTTGAACAGCGACAATGAGCAGTTCTTC.

A remark on this clone: The identical CDR3 is also encoded by other nucleotide sequences in the sample. The chain recombines TRBV14 with TRBJ2-3, with D hard to call. Trimming left V 1 base short and J 0 bases short, with 5 bases between. CDR3 length equals 14 residues. The germline V gene encodes CDR1 SGHDN and CDR2 FVKESK. CDR3 protein: CASSQVVSTDTQYF. Written as DNA, the CDR3 is TGTGCCAGCAGCCAAGTCGTCAGCACAGATACGCAGTATTTT.

The rearrangement links TRBV6-4 to TRBJ2-1, with TRBD2 identical over 13 bases. Germline values: CDR1 MRHNA, CDR2 SNTAGT. V was pared by 3 bases and J by 2 bases, with 4 bases of the junction left unmatched. The length of the CDR3 is 17 residues. CDR3 DNA sequence: TGTGCCAGCAGTGAGGGGACTAGCGGGGAGCCCTACAATGAGCAGTTCTTC. The encoded protein is CASSEGTSGEPYNEQFF.

The chain combines TRBV28 with TRBJ2-7, with 11 bases fitting TRBD2. Unmatched junction bases numbered 7, after V lost 3 bases and J lost 3 bases. Germline V CDR1 and CDR2: MDHEN, SYDVKM. CDR3 length: 16 amino acids. DNA for the CDR3: TGTGCCAGCAGTTTTGGACTAGCGGGTTTCGTCTACGAGCAGTACTTC. It encodes CASSFGLAGFVYEQYF.

This chain links TRBV21-1 with TRBJ2-1; TRBD1 is taken as the D call from the table, unchecked against the DNA. TRBV21-1 is a recognized pseudogene. This CDR3 region has 18 residues. CDR3 protein: CASSKRPRTGGAYNEQFF. In DNA, the CDR3 is TGTGCCAGCAGCAAACGCCCCCGGACAGGGGGTGCGTACAATGAGCAGTTCTTC.

This clone showed up just a few times. This chain's CDR3 is CASLKGQRTDTQYF. The CDR3 DNA reads TGTGCCAGCTTAAAGGGACAGCGAACAGATACGCAGTATTTT. The chain carries TRBV6-1 and TRBJ2-3; 7 bases fit TRBD1. Germline CDR1 and CDR2: MNHNS and SASEGT. V lost 8 bases and J lost 3; bases outside the gene matches: 8. This CDR3 comprises 14 residues.

This clone was observed many times. The CDR3 DNA reads TGTGCCAGCAGCTTAACTAGCGGGAGTCCAGATACGCAGTATTTT. Translation gives CASSLTSGSPDTQYF. The chain joins TRBV7-2 to TRBJ2-3; 11 positions agree with TRBD2. Germline trimming cut 2 bases from V and 4 bases from J; bases unmatched to any gene: 2. Germline-derived CDR1 and CDR2 are SGHTA and FQGNSA. The CDR3 is 15 residues long. Full variable domain (missing parts from reference TRBV7-2 and TRBJ2-3): GAGVSQSPSNKVTEKGKDVELRCDPISGHTALYWYRQSLGQGLEFLIYFQGNSAPDKSGLPSDRFSAERTGGSVSTLTIQRTQQEDSAVYLCASSLTSGSPDTQYFGPGTRLTVL.

The chain is built from TRBV28 and TRBJ1-5; D is ambiguous. The CDR3 runs to 16 residues. Germline CDR1 is MDHEN and CDR2 is SYDVKM. The V gene lost 6 bases and the J gene lost 4 bases, with 19 bases spanning the gap. The DNA for the CDR3 is TGTGCCAGCAGCTATGCCCGGGGAATCAAAAATCAGCCCCAGCATTTT. Translating it yields CASSYARGIKNQPQHF.

This clone was picked up many times. The rearrangement uses TRBV15 and TRBJ2-1, with 13 bases aligning to TRBD2. V lost 10 bases, J lost 1 base, and 10 bases stayed unmatched. The CDR3 is 17 residues long. CDR1 and CDR2 (germline): LNHNV, YYDKDF (reference sequence). CDR3 coding DNA: TGTGCCATTGATAGGACTAGCGGGAGTAGTTCCTACAATGAGCAGTTCTTC. Translation: CAIDRTSGSSSYNEQFF.

The chain employs TRBV28 and TRBJ1-4, with 12 bases that match TRBD1. Losses at the gene ends were 5 bases for V and 11 bases for J; bases not matched to a gene: 6. The CDR3 covers 14 residues. The germline V gene encodes CDR1 MDHEN and CDR2 SYDVKM. The DNA of the CDR3 is TGTGCCAGCAGTCCAGGGACAGGGGGCACGAAACTGTTTTTT. Residues: CASSPGTGGTKLFF.

The chain uses TRBV13 and TRBJ2-7; 8 bases align to TRBD1. The junction had 8 bases not matched to a gene; V was cut back by 5 bases and J by 2 bases. Germline CDR1 is PRHDT and CDR2 is FYEKMQ (reference sequence). CDR3 length: 15 amino acids. In DNA, the CDR3 is TGTGCCAGCAGCCAAGGACAGGGCCCTCCCTACGAGCAGTACTTC. Translated, it gives CASSQGQGPPYEQYF. Variable domain in full (rest from reference TRBV13 and TRBJ2-7): AAGVIQSPRHLIKEKRETATLKCYPIPRHDTVYWYQQGPGQDPQFLISFYEKMQSDKGSIPDRFSAQQFSDYHSELNMSSLELGDSALYFCASSQGQGPPYEQYFGPGTRLTVT.

The V gene is TRBV4-1, the J gene TRBJ1-2; D unresolved. CDR3 length equals 15 residues. The germline V gene has CDR1 MGHRA and CDR2 YSYEKL. V lost 0 bases and J lost 6, with 14 bases in between. CDR3 nucleotides: TGCGCCAGCAGCCAAGATTGGGGTCGGCAGGATGGCTACACCTTC. It codes for CASSQDWGRQDGYTF.